Shown below are 10 T cell receptor beta chains from a single sample sequenced in a study of blood T cell repertoires in COVID-19. Repertoires were generated with immunoSEQ multiplex PCR, while TCRdb's copy carries only in-frame clones and drops some. The sample has more than 150,000 clones; roughly 88% are singletons. The specimen sequenced was peripheral blood. These receptors came from a woman aged 45-59 years with acute or convalescent COVID-19.

V and J are TRBV28 and TRBJ2-2, with 9 bases fitting TRBD2. The CDR3 sequence is 14 residues long. Per germline, CDR1 MDHEN and CDR2 SYDVKM. V was pared by 7 bases and J by 7 bases, with 7 bases of the junction left unmatched. The CDR3 nucleotides are TGTGCCAGCAACCTAATTAGCGGGAGCGGGGAGCTGTTTTTT. Its translation: CASNLISGSGELFF.

This rearrangement joins TRBV28 to TRBJ1-1, with D tentatively TRBD1 (5 bases). V was pared by 3 bases and J by 1 base, with 15 bases between. CDR1 is MDHEN, CDR2 SYDVKM, per germline. The CDR3 sequence is 16 residues long. CDR3 sequence (DNA): TGTGCCAGCAGTTTGTTCCAGGGTTCTTCGAACACTGAAGCTTTCTTT. As protein: CASSLFQGSSNTEAFF.

This chain connects TRBV19 to TRBJ1-2; no clear D. Trimming shortened V by 3 bases and J by 7 bases, and 18 bases separated the two germline ends. Germline CDR1 and CDR2: LNHDA and SQIVND (reference sequence). The CDR3 length is 15 residues. CDR3 sequence: CASSILNKGGSGYTF. Written as DNA, the CDR3 is TGTGCCAGTAGTATCTTAAATAAGGGAGGTAGTGGCTACACCTTC.

The chain employs TRBV6-5 and TRBJ1-2; TRBD1 matches at 9 bases. This CDR3 region has 13 residues. Trimming cost V 6 bases and J 7 bases; bases outside gene matches: 6. Germline V gives CDR1 MNHEY, CDR2 SVGAGI. For the CDR3, the DNA is TGTGCCAGCAGACTACAGGGGGCCCGTGGCTACACCTTC. Translated, it gives CASRLQGARGYTF.

The chain carries TRBV14 and TRBJ2-7; the D gene is possibly TRBD2 (6 bases). Germline assignment: CDR1 SGHDN and CDR2 FVKESK. V was cut by 8 bases and J by 3 bases, with 17 bases left in between. The CDR3 spans 14 residues. This chain's CDR3 is CASSYGSSGYEQYF. CDR3 sequence (DNA): TGTGCCAGCTCGTACGGGAGTTCAGGCTACGAGCAGTACTTC. Filled out from reference TRBV14 and TRBJ2-7, the complete variable domain reads EAGVTQFPSHSVIEKGQTVTLRCDPISGHDNLYWYRRVMGKEIKFLLHFVKESKQDESGMPNNRFLAERTGGTYSTLKVQPAELEDSGVYFCASSYGSSGYEQYFGPGTRLTVT.

The chain is built from TRBV7-2 and TRBJ2-7; TRBD2 matches at 13 bases. Germline V gives CDR1 SGHTA, CDR2 FQGNSA. Losses at the gene ends were 5 bases for V and 5 bases for J; bases not matched to a gene: 12. CDR3 size: 17 residues. The CDR3 DNA follows: TGTGCCAGCAGCCTAGGGGGATGGGGGACTAGCGGGAACGAGCAGTACTTC. This translates into CASSLGGWGTSGNEQYF.

This clone was seen just once. The chain is built from TRBV10-1 and TRBJ1-3; no definite D call. In germline, CDR1 is WNHNN, CDR2 SYGVQD (reference sequence). The CDR3 spans 15 residues. V shed 3 bases and J shed 0 bases, with 9 bases lying between them. The CDR3 region is CASSEDTLSGNTIYF. The CDR3 region has the DNA TGCGCCAGCAGTGAAGACACCCTCTCTGGAAACACCATATATTTT.

V gene TRBV9 combines with J gene TRBJ2-3; perhaps TRBD1 as D (5 bases). Germline V lookup: CDR1 SGDLS, CDR2 YYNGEE. This CDR3 has 15 amino acids. Trimming took 0 bases from V and 4 from J, leaving 12 bases between them. The CDR3 DNA sequence: TGTGCCAGCAGCGTAGCGGGCAGGGCCGCAGATACGCAGTATTTT. Translation: CASSVAGRAADTQYF.

The chain recombines TRBV27 with TRBJ2-1; 12 nucleotides agree with TRBD2. V shed 5 bases and J 2 bases; nucleotides not matched to a gene: 4. The CDR3 spans 16 residues. Looked up from germline, CDR1 is MNHEY and CDR2 is SMNVEV (reference sequence). CDR3 coding DNA: TGTGCCAGCAGTCCCAGACTAGCGGGGGCCTACAATGAGCAGTTCTTC. The encoded protein is CASSPRLAGAYNEQFF.

This clone was detected a few times. V usage is TRBV7-2 and J usage is TRBJ2-1, with 7 bases aligning to TRBD2. This CDR3 spans 16 amino acids. Germline V lookup: CDR1 SGHTA, CDR2 FQGNSA. J lost 4 bases, V lost 3 bases, and 9 bases had no gene match. For the CDR3, the DNA is TGTGCCAGCAGCTTCTTCGCTAGCGGTACTTACAATGAGCAGTTCTTC. Translation: CASSFFASGTYNEQFF.